This T cell receptor (beta chain) was observed in a study of memory CD4+ T cells and cytomegalovirus serostatus. Regarding the study as a whole: The CMV-associated TCR signature appears largely within the CD4+ memory repertoire.

In its sample, this clone was seen a few times. The antigen is unknown. Clones were sequenced by immunoSEQ multiplex PCR, and TCRdb holds only the in-frame ones, with some missing. The table includes 80,000 to 100,000 clones, about four fifths detected once. Germline V CDR1 and CDR2: LNHDA, SQIVND (reference sequence). The V end lost 3 bases, the J end lost 5 bases, and 5 bases lay between the germline ends. This CDR3 has 12 residues. Single viable CD3+CD4+CD8-CD45RO+ cells were sorted as the memory CD4+ T cells. The sample comprised memory CD4+ T cells from blood. The sequence derives from an adult in good health and CMV-seropositive. The chain uses TRBV19 and TRBJ1-5; D is undetermined. The CDR3 reads CASSIYDQPQHF. CDR3 coding DNA: TGTGCCAGTAGTATTTATGATCAGCCCCAGCATTTT.